Shown below are 16 T cell receptor beta chains from a single sample sequenced in a study of tissue T cells after allogeneic stem cell transplantation. Measured with immunoSEQ multiplex PCR; TCRdb has only the in-frame clones, and not every one. The data show over 2,500 clones, 45% to 60% seen once. Regarding time point: mouse harvest day 14 after allogeneic transplant. Mouse grafts combined 10^7 T-cell-depleted bone marrow cells with 10^6 splenic CD5+ T cells. Sequences were obtained from gut tissue. These receptors all stem from a female BALB/c mouse given C57BL/6 T cells with graft-versus-host disease after an allogeneic hematopoietic cell transplant.

As concerns this clone: Gene names are mouse gene names. Read coverage stops 1 residue before the CDR3 terminus; the germline J gene supplies the remainder. The rearrangement links TRBV13-2 to TRBJ2-1, with 9 positions matching TRBD2. The CDR3 sequence is 15 residues long. Germline CDR1 NNHNN, CDR2 SYGAGS (reference sequence). V was clipped by 0 bases and J by 4 bases; unmatched bases: 2. CDR3 DNA, as far as it was read: TGTGCCAGCGGTGATGACTGGGGGGCATATGCTGAGCAGTTC. Protein: CASGDDWGAYAEQF. The whole CDR3 protein reads CASGDDWGAYAEQFF.

This clone is medium-sized by share. These gene names are mouse names. The CDR3 end lies 1 residue beyond the end of the read and is filled in from the germline J gene. V and J are TRBV24 and TRBJ2-7; TRBD2 matches at 10 bases. CDR3 length equals 16 residues. Trimming took 4 bases from V and 1 from J; bases not matched to a gene: 7. CDR1 and CDR2 from the germline V gene are KGHTA and FRNEEI. The sequenced part of the CDR3 DNA is TGTGCCAGCAGTCAATCCCGGGACTGGGGTTCCTATGAACAGTAC. It is translated as CASSQSRDWGSYEQY. The entire CDR3 is CASSQSRDWGSYEQYF.

As regards this clone: Mouse gene names apply. Read sequence stops 1 residue before the CDR3 end, and the germline J gene provides the missing end. The chain uses TRBV12-2 and TRBJ2-4, with D perhaps TRBD1 or TRBD2 (5 bases each). CDR1 and CDR2 from the germline V gene are SGHLS and HYDKME. Trimming left V 0 bases short and J 2 bases short, with 8 bases between. The CDR3 consists of 14 residues. The CDR3 sequence: CASSLEGAQNTLYF. CDR3 bases read: TGTGCCAGCTCTCTCGAAGGGGCTCAAAACACCTTGTAC.

Note on this clone: The gene symbols are mouse symbols. The CDR3 end is not reached by the read, which stops 1 residue before it; the germline J gene fills it in. The chain is built from TRBV13-2 and TRBJ2-5; 10 bases are shared with TRBD2. The CDR3 has 15 amino acids. Germline lookup yields CDR1 NNHNN and CDR2 SYGAGS (reference sequence). The junction had 7 bases not matched to a gene; V was cut back by 2 bases and J by 7 bases. CDR3 DNA (partial): TGTGCCAGCGGTGAGCCTGGGGGGGCGCTTAACACCCAGTAC. It encodes CASGEPGGALNTQY. In full, the CDR3 is CASGEPGGALNTQYF.

In regard to this clone: Here the gene names and germline are mouse. The read terminates 1 residue ahead of where the CDR3 ends, so the germline J gene completes it. The chain combines TRBV26 with TRBJ2-5, with 9 bases fitting TRBD1. The CDR3 runs to 13 residues. Germline V CDR1 and CDR2: KGHPV, FQNQEV (reference sequence). Losses at the gene ends were 6 bases for V and 6 bases for J; bases not matched to a gene: 4. CDR3 amino acids: CASSPTGGDTQYF. The CDR3 DNA, read in part, is TGTGCCAGCAGCCCGACAGGGGGGGACACCCAGTAC.

As regards this clone: Mouse gene names and germline throughout. The read gets to within 1 residue of the CDR3 end, and the germline J gene fills in the rest. The V and J genes are TRBV19 and TRBJ1-4; no clear D. CDR1 and CDR2 from the germline V gene are FNHDT and SITEND (reference sequence). CDR3 length: 13 amino acids. V was pared by 9 bases and J by 0 bases, with 9 bases between. Incomplete CDR3 DNA: TGTGCCACGAGCAGAATTTCCAACGAAAGATTATTT. Its translation is CATSRISNERLF. The entire CDR3 is CATSRISNERLFF.

A remark on this clone: The listed genes are named as in mouse. The DNA ends 1 residue before the CDR3 does, and the rest of the CDR3 is filled in from the germline J gene. The chain combines TRBV26 with TRBJ1-1; 8 bases align to TRBD1. CDR1 is KGHPV and CDR2 is FQNQEV in the germline V gene (reference sequence). With 0 bases clipped from V and 7 bases from J, the junction kept 4 bases outside the gene matches. The CDR3 is 14 amino acids. CDR3 DNA, as far as it was read: TGTGCCAGCAGTCTGTCGCCGGACAGGGTAGAAGTCTTC. Its translation is CASSLSPDRVEVF. The complete CDR3 sequence is CASSLSPDRVEVFF.

As for this clone: Here the gene names and germline are mouse. CDR3 protein: CTCSADGGNSDYTF. The part of the CDR3 DNA that was read is TGCACCTGCAGTGCCGACGGGGGAAACTCCGACTACACC. The V gene is TRBV1, the J gene TRBJ1-2; D possibly corresponds to TRBD1 (5 bases). The CDR3 end lies 1 residue beyond the end of the read and is filled in from the germline J gene. CDR3 length: 14 residues. The germline V and J ends were trimmed by 3 bases and 1 base, with 9 bases remaining between them. Germline lookup yields CDR1 NSQYPW and CDR2 LRSPGD (reference sequence).

In regard to this clone: Genes and germline are mouse. The covered CDR3 bases are TGTGCCAGCAGTCAGGGGAACGAAAGATTATTT. Translated, it gives CASSQGNERLF. The CDR3 reads in full as CASSQGNERLFF. The rearrangement links TRBV26 to TRBJ1-4; tentatively, D is TRBD1 (5 bases). Sequencing ends 1 residue short of the CDR3 end; the germline J gene provides the rest. Germline assignment: CDR1 KGHPV and CDR2 FQNQEV (reference sequence). The CDR3 has 12 amino acids. Trimming took off 4 bases at V and 5 bases at J, with 5 bases between the two ends.

The table lists this clone with a few counts. The listed genes are named as in mouse. The DNA read from the CDR3 is TGTGCCAGCAGCCGCGGGACTGGGGGGAACACCCAGTAC. Translation: CASSRGTGGNTQY. The entire CDR3 sequence reads CASSRGTGGNTQYF. The V and J genes are TRBV19 and TRBJ2-5; 12 bases agree with TRBD2. The read gets to within 1 residue of the CDR3 end, and the germline J gene fills in the rest. The CDR3 spans 14 residues. V shed 5 bases and J 7 bases; nucleotides not matched to a gene: 5. CDR1 is FNHDT and CDR2 is SITEND in the germline V gene (reference sequence).

Turning to this clone: The gene symbols are mouse symbols. The CDR3 extends 1 residue past the end of the read, so its final part is completed from the germline J gene. The chain combines TRBV3 with TRBJ1-3; D uncertain. The germline gives CDR1 SNHLY, CDR2 FYNGKV (reference sequence). Between the trimmed V and J ends, which lost 4 bases and 0 bases, there was a span of 7 bases. The CDR3 length is 14 residues. CDR3 sequence: CASSSGHSGNTLYF. The sequenced CDR3 bases are TGTGCCAGCAGCTCCGGTCATTCTGGAAATACGCTCTAT. The full variable domain, its missing parts supplied by reference TRBV3 and TRBJ1-3, is GPKVLQIPSHQIIDMGQMVTLNCDPVSNHLYFYWYKQILGQQMEFLVNFYNGKVMEKSKLFKDQFSVERPDGSYFTLKIQPTALEDSAVYFCASSSGHSGNTLYFGEGSRLIVV.

This clone was observed a handful of times. Each gene name is a mouse one. The read comes to an end 1 residue before the CDR3 does, leaving the germline J gene to fill in the end. The rearrangement uses TRBV26 and TRBJ2-7; the D is unclear. Trimming took 3 bases from V and 2 from J, leaving 2 bases between them. Germline lookup yields CDR1 KGHPV and CDR2 FQNQEV (reference sequence). The CDR3 has 11 residues. CDR3 sequence reads: CASSLPYEQYF. The part of the CDR3 DNA that was read is TGTGCCAGCAGTCTCCCCTATGAACAGTAC.

A note on this clone: The junction differs from germline at one of its ends, possibly a read error. The gene names here belong to mouse. Read coverage stops 1 residue before the CDR3 terminus; the germline J gene supplies the remainder. The rearrangement links TRBV20 to TRBJ2-3, with D perhaps TRBD2 (5 bases). CDR3 length: 13 residues. Germline values: CDR1 GFQATS, CDR2 STVNSAI. The CDR3 spells CGASLGSAGTLYF. CDR3 DNA (partial): TGTGGTGCTAGTCTGGGTAGTGCAGGAACGCTGTAT. Full variable domain (rest looked up from reference TRBV20 and TRBJ2-3): GALVYQYPRRTICKSGTSMRMECQAVGFQATSVAWYRQSPQKTFELIALSTVNSAIKYEQNFTQEKFPISHPNLSFSSMTVLNAYLEDRGLYLCGASLGSAGTLYFGSGTRLTVL.

As regards this clone: Gene names refer to mouse genes. The CDR3 loop reads CASSRTGAETLYF. Incomplete CDR3 DNA: TGTGCCAGCTCCCGTACAGGGGCAGAAACGCTGTAT. The rearrangement uses TRBV12-2 and TRBJ2-3, with D possibly TRBD1 on 6 matching bases. The read ends 1 residue early relative to the CDR3; the germline J gene fills the gap. With 4 bases removed from V and 3 bases from J, the gap between germline ends came to 10 bases. CDR3 size: 13 residues. From germline, CDR1 is SGHLS and CDR2 HYDKME. Supplemented by reference TRBV12-2 and TRBJ2-3, the full variable domain reads NSGVVQSPRYIIKGKGERSILKCIPISGHLSVAWYQQTQGQELKFFIQHYDKMERDKGNLPSRFSVQQFDDYHSEMNMSALELEDSAVYFCASSRTGAETLYFGSGTRLTVL.

A word on this clone: Germline and genes here are mouse. The read falls 1 residue short of the CDR3 end, and the missing part is taken from the germline J gene. The chain recombines TRBV26 with TRBJ2-2, with 7 bases that match TRBD1. CDR1 is KGHPV, CDR2 FQNQEV, per germline (reference sequence). The CDR3 length is 14 residues. The V gene end was trimmed by 5 bases and the J gene end by 3 bases; junction bases not matched to a gene: 3. The CDR3 protein is CASSWDSYTGQLYF. Incomplete CDR3 DNA: TGTGCCAGCAGTTGGGACAGCTACACCGGGCAGCTCTAC. Supplemented by reference TRBV26 and TRBJ2-2, the full variable domain reads NSKVIQTPRYLVKGQGQKAKMRCIPEKGHPVVFWYQQNKNNEFKFLINFQNQEVLQQIDMTEKRFSAECPSNSPCSLEIQSSEAGDSALYLCASSWDSYTGQLYFGEGSKLTVL.

Comment on this clone: Mouse names are used for the genes. The observed sequence ends 1 residue before the CDR3 terminus, with the missing tail filled in from the germline J gene. The chain links TRBV26 to TRBJ1-4, with 10 bases lining up with TRBD1. The germline V gene has CDR1 KGHPV and CDR2 FQNQEV (reference sequence). Trimming at V came to 0 bases and at J to 5 bases, leaving 0 bases not matched to a gene. The CDR3 has 15 residues. This CDR3 reads CASSLSGQGNERLFF. CDR3 DNA (partial): TGTGCCAGCAGTCTGTCGGGACAGGGGAACGAAAGATTATTT.